What follows describes a single T cell receptor (beta chain). This clone was recorded a few times. It lacks a known antigen. Nothing much larger sits one base from this clone, and base qualities are not available. This sample was taken from a study of beta chain features in type 1 diabetes (dated by TCRdb to 2016 to 2019). General notes on the study: Mean age, gender distribution, total cell number and subset yield were not different between patients and healthy donors. A total of under 140,000,000 sorted cells were examined across all samples, and the number of cells per subset was strongly correlated with RNA yield. Regulatory and stem cell-like memory subsets were obtained from only 8 patients and about eight healthy donors, while naive and central memory subsets were obtained from all 30 or so donors. In the study, recently diagnosed type 1 diabetes patients and matched healthy donors were compared on the TCRB repertoires of their sorted circulating CD4+ T cell subsets.

Beyond this particular receptor, the publication reports: At VDJ recombination sites, patients with type 1 diabetes made fewer insertions and deleted more nucleotides, a pattern implying thymic rearrangement abnormalities. Because cDNA was sequenced instead of genomic DNA, activated cells with high expression could be over-represented, although the groups did not differ in activation or CD3 levels. Because the HLA sub-analyses included only small numbers of individuals, any influence of HLA type on TCRB rearrangement was left unresolved. Shorter templates might have been favored by PCR, but patient and control samples were amplified and corrected together, so both groups would have been affected equally by any skew. Type 1 diabetes patients showed a moderate but significant shortening of TCRB CDR3 length in all four CD4+ subsets. Naive, central memory and regulatory TCRB repertoires appeared to be more similar among patients than among healthy donors.

The High Capacity cDNA Reverse Transcription Kit was used to reverse transcribe all of the isolated RNA, meaning that expressed TCRB transcripts were what got sequenced. Deep immunoSEQ sequencing was performed on naive, central memory and regulatory T cell samples, with an average of roughly 4 million total reads per sample. Sorted cells were lysed in RLT buffer and RNA was extracted with DNase-treated RNeasy Micro or Mini kits, depending on cell number. To prevent cross-contamination, every cell subset was processed on its own, while patient and healthy donor samples were processed together. TCRB sequences were amplified from cDNA with the immunoSEQ multiplex PCR, producing 87-bp fragments spanning the CDR3 region. Sequencing of the amplicons was performed on the Illumina HiSeq platform. The authors' analysis ran thus. Synthetic template baselines were used to correct PCR bias computationally, reads within Hamming distance 2 were collapsed, and singletons that could not be merged were discarded. Reads were aligned against IMGT to assign V, D and J genes, CDR3 length and insertions or deletions at six rearrangement sites. Within each subset, clonotype counts were normalized to sorted cell number, after which true diversity and Gini coefficients were computed with the tcR R package. Repertoire sharing was quantified using the overlap coefficient calculated on TCRB nucleotide sequences. Out-of-frame TCRB sequences from naive cells were analyzed as a proxy for the pre-selection repertoire. TCRdb re-hosts the immuneACCESS table, in-frame sequences only. Its copies lack some clones; in the studies checked, an unresolved V gene accounts for under half of them, and the cause for the rest is not known. V, J and clone size are those of that table, while D and trimming were read from the DNA. In this sample the table shows hundreds of thousands of clones, about 14% of which occur a single time. Of the sample, nearly 0.04% falls within the top ten clones.

CDR3 length: 12 amino acids, cysteine to phenylalanine. The read is trimmed to its CDR3 DNA, 36 bases read in frame from base 1. The germline V gene gives CDR1 as MDHEN and CDR2 as SYDVKM. The V and J ends are trimmed by 10 bases and 4 bases, leaving 13 bases between them. Each donor gave one peripheral blood draw, averaging approximately 120 mL, which was collected into heparinised tubes. Using a panel that included CD45RO, CCR7, CD25, CD127, CD95 and CD27, naive, central memory, regulatory and stem cell-like memory CD4+ T cells were sorted on a BD FACSAria II. A purity above 95% was achieved for all sorted populations. PBMCs were separated immediately by Lymphoprep density gradient centrifugation and were stained directly, without being cultured. So that batch effects would be minimized, each experiment stained and sorted samples in pairs, pairing one healthy donor with one patient.

Sequencing was done on a sample of naive CD4+ T cells from blood. The cell subset or site label for this specimen denotes: true naive CD4+ T cells. This clonotype was obtained from a man between 18 and 29 years old with type 1 diabetes. The V and J genes are TRBV28 and TRBJ1-1; the best D guess is TRBD1, with 6 bases matching. The CDR3 protein sequence reads: CATNDRPTEAFF. The DNA reads TGTGCCACCAACGACAGGCCCACTGAAGCTTTCTTT.